The next 19 T cell receptor beta chains were all read from a single sample in a study of T cells in Graves' hyperthyroidism and ophthalmopathy. Amplified TCR beta CDR3 regions came from RNA transcripts. Initially, a first-round RT-PCR of the TCR CDR3 employed the HTBI primer set. TCRdb re-analysed the multiplex PCR reads in MiXCR, keeping a single row per CDR3 protein. Of about 610,000 distinct CDR3 sequences listed, roughly 14% are singletons. The specimen sequenced was blood. The receptors were sampled from a middle-aged woman with Graves' ophthalmopathy.

The rearrangement links TRBV11-2 to TRBJ1-2; D gene ambiguous. CDR3 size: 16 residues. V was clipped by 3 bases and J by 8 bases, with 22 bases between them. The germline V gene has CDR1 SGHAT and CDR2 FQNNGV. The CDR3 region is CASSLTPHGRLEGYTF. The CDR3 coding sequence is TGTGCCAGCAGCTTGACCCCGCATGGGCGCCTAGAAGGCTACACCTTC.

This clonotype turned up a few times. J is TRBJ1-5 and V is TRBV7-8; D is undetermined. Trimming took 3 bases from V and 3 from J, leaving 15 bases between them. This CDR3 spans 16 amino acids. From germline, CDR1 is SGHVS and CDR2 FQNEAQ. The CDR3 bases are TGTGCCAGCAGCTTTTTCACTGCTCCTTTCAATCAGCCCCAGCATTTT. Its protein is CASSFFTAPFNQPQHF.

This clonotype was seen many times. The chain employs TRBV30 and TRBJ1-2; D unclear. Germline V lookup: CDR1 GTSNPN, CDR2 SVGIG (reference sequence). The ends were cut back, 0 bases at V and 2 bases at J, with 13 bases in the middle. The CDR3 has 15 amino acids. The CDR3 nucleotides are TGTGCCTGGAGTGTAAGTGGACGAGCCAACTATGGCTACACCTTC. As protein: CAWSVSGRANYGYTF.

This chain connects TRBV7-2 to TRBJ2-7, with no clear D. Trimming cost V 3 bases and J 3 bases, with 12 bases left between them. From germline, CDR1 is SGHTA and CDR2 FQGNSA. This CDR3 is 14 amino acids long. CDR3 sequence (DNA): TGTGCCAGCAGCTTGGCCGGCCGCCTCTACGAGCAGTACTTC. Translated: CASSLAGRLYEQYF.

The chain recombines TRBV5-4 with TRBJ1-2, with D uncertain. V lost 4 bases and J lost 6, with 10 bases in between. The CDR3 has 12 residues. The germline CDR1 and CDR2 sequences are SGHNT and YYREEE (reference sequence). In DNA, the CDR3 is TGTGCCAGCAGCAACGACTGGGATGGCTACACCTTC. Protein product: CASSNDWDGYTF.

This clonotype was recorded at least ten times. CDR3 protein: CSARGLVGTGELFF. The DNA of the CDR3 is TGCAGTGCTAGGGGACTAGTAGGGACCGGGGAGCTGTTTTTT. The chain carries TRBV20-1 and TRBJ2-2, with 8 bases matching TRBD2. The junction had 5 bases not matched to a gene; V was cut back by 3 bases and J by 5 bases. The CDR3 is made up of 14 amino acids. Germline assignment: CDR1 DFQATT and CDR2 SNEGSKA (reference sequence).

This clonotype was found many times. The chain uses TRBV12-3 or TRBV12-4 and TRBJ1-2, with D maybe TRBD1 (5 bases). This CDR3 region has 13 residues. V lost 3 bases, J lost 12 bases, and 17 bases lay in between. The CDR3, as DNA: TGTGCCAGCAGTTTCGAGGGACCAGGGCTTCACACCTTC. Residues: CASSFEGPGLHTF.

This clonotype was picked up many times. V usage is TRBV20-1 and J usage is TRBJ1-5; 7 bases line up with TRBD1. The CDR3 has 15 residues. V shed 7 bases and J 3 bases; nucleotides not matched to a gene: 12. Germline V gene lookup returns CDR1 DFQATT and CDR2 SNEGSKA (reference sequence). The DNA of the CDR3 is TGCAGTGGTAGTAGGTCGGGACAGAACAATCAGCCCCAGCATTTT. It codes for CSGSRSGQNNQPQHF.

This clonotype showed up many times. This chain links TRBV12-3 or TRBV12-4 with TRBJ2-7, with D perhaps TRBD1 (5 bases). V was trimmed by 3 bases and J by 5 bases, leaving 11 bases between them. The length of the CDR3 is 13 residues. CDR3 DNA sequence: TGTGCCAGCAGTTTCCGCAGGGTTAACGAGCAGTACTTC. It is translated as CASSFRRVNEQYF.

This clonotype has a count of ten or more. V gene TRBV9 combines with J gene TRBJ1-1, with TRBD1 as a possible D gene (6 bases). Germline CDR1 and CDR2: SGDLS and YYNGEE. CDR3 length equals 15 residues. Trimming pared 0 bases from V and 0 bases from J, leaving 9 bases between. CDR3 DNA: TGTGCCAGCAGCGTAGGGGGGGCTCTGAACACTGAAGCTTTCTTT. It encodes CASSVGGALNTEAFF.

The chain has TRBV3-1 and TRBJ2-7; perhaps TRBD1 as D (5 bases). Germline assignment: CDR1 LGHDT and CDR2 YNNKEL (reference sequence). Trimming removed 4 bases at V and 3 bases at J, with 13 bases between. The CDR3 extends over 14 amino acids. The CDR3 nucleotides are TGTGCCAGCAGCCTCTACGCCAGGGTCTACGAGCAGTACTTC. Translation gives CASSLYARVYEQYF.

This clonotype was recorded many times. V gene TRBV2 combines with J gene TRBJ1-3; 11 bases are a match to TRBD1. The CDR3 extends over 14 amino acids. Trimming took 6 bases from V and 2 from J; bases not matched to a gene: 0. Germline-derived CDR1 and CDR2 are SNHLY and FYNNEI. The CDR3 nucleotides read TGTGCCAGCAGGGACAGGGGGCCTGGAAACACCATATATTTT. Translated: CASRDRGPGNTIYF.

This clonotype occurred many times. The chain joins TRBV29-1 to TRBJ2-5; D not certain. V lost 3 bases to trimming and J lost 1 base, with 9 bases between them. The CDR3 runs 13 residues. The germline V gene has CDR1 SQVTM and CDR2 ANQGSEA. The CDR3 here is CSVDAVPQETQYF. DNA for the CDR3: TGCAGCGTTGATGCGGTACCCCAAGAGACCCAGTACTTC.

This clonotype was counted at least ten times. V usage is TRBV19 and J usage is TRBJ2-7; a possible D gene is TRBD2 (5 bases). The ends were cut back, 10 bases at V and 1 base at J, with 14 bases in the middle. The germline CDR1 and CDR2 sequences are LNHDA and SQIVND (reference sequence). The CDR3 runs to 13 residues. CDR3 coding DNA: TGTGCCACGAAGAGGGATCGGTCCTACGAGCAGTACTTC. Protein sequence: CATKRDRSYEQYF. Combining the CDR3 with reference TRBV19 and TRBJ2-7 gives the whole variable domain DGGITQSPKYLFRKEGQNVTLSCEQNLNHDAMYWYRQDPGQGLRLIYYSQIVNDFQKGDIAEGYSVSREKKESFPLTVTSAQKNPTAFYLCATKRDRSYEQYFGPGTRLTVT.

Ten or more counts support this clonotype. V gene TRBV6-1 combines with J gene TRBJ2-6; D gene ambiguous. The CDR3 consists of 16 residues. The ends were cut back, 7 bases at V and 3 bases at J, with 16 bases in the middle. Germline V gives CDR1 MNHNS, CDR2 SASEGT. The CDR3 DNA follows: TGTGCCAGCACCCCTGGAGTGAATCTTGGGGCCAACGTCCTGACTTTC. It yields the protein CASTPGVNLGANVLTF.

This clonotype has only a few counts. V gene TRBV24-1 combines with J gene TRBJ2-3; 9 positions agree with TRBD1. This CDR3 spans 16 amino acids. V shed 8 bases, J shed 2 bases, and the junction held 10 bases outside the gene matches. Germline-derived CDR1 and CDR2 are KGHDR and SFDVKD. CDR3 residues: CATTDGTGTNTDTQYF. The CDR3 region has the DNA TGTGCCACCACCGACGGGACAGGGACGAACACAGATACGCAGTATTTT.

Ten or more counts support this clonotype. The rearrangement links TRBV20-1 to TRBJ2-5; D perhaps matches TRBD1 (6 bases). Trimming took 3 bases from V and 0 from J, leaving 8 bases between them. There are 13 residues in the CDR3. The V gene's germline CDR1 is DFQATT and CDR2 SNEGSKA (reference sequence). The CDR3 DNA reads TGCAGTGCTAGCGGACAGAACCAAGAGACCCAGTACTTC. It encodes CSASGQNQETQYF.

The chain links TRBV7-2 to TRBJ1-2; D possibly corresponds to TRBD1 (5 bases). Trimming stripped 5 bases from V and 1 base from J, with 17 bases between. Germline-derived CDR1 and CDR2 are SGHTA and FQGNSA. The CDR3 loop spans 16 amino acids. The CDR3 nucleotides read TGTGCCAGCAGCGGCACAGGAGCCCAGAGTAACTATGGCTACACCTTC. Translation: CASSGTGAQSNYGYTF.

V gene TRBV6-8 combines with J gene TRBJ1-5, with 9 nucleotides matching TRBD1. Per the germline V gene, CDR1 is MNHGY and CDR2 is SAAAGT. J lost 2 bases, V lost 9 bases, and 11 bases had no gene match. The CDR3 runs 16 residues. The CDR3: CARNYRGRWGNQPQHF. Written as DNA, the CDR3 is TGTGCCAGAAATTACAGGGGGCGCTGGGGCAATCAGCCCCAGCATTTT.